This passage covers 29 T cell receptor beta chains from one sample sequenced in a study of Ad26.COV2.S vaccination and SARS-CoV-2 variants. Treatment given: some 20 received Ad26.COV2.S at low or high dose, single or two shots; about five received placebo; per-sample allocation not given. Sample collection was performed on day 63 after the first vaccine or placebo injection. This table comes from immunoSEQ multiplex PCR, and its TCRdb copy is limited to in-frame clones, with some not included. The table records roughly 350,000 clones, about 88% of them present only once. The specimen was peripheral blood, collected in a trial of Ad26.COV2.S vaccine versus placebo. The receptors come from a person between 18 and 60 years old who received the Ad26.COV2.S COVID-19 vaccine or a placebo.

V is TRBV5-1 and J is TRBJ2-5, with a tentative D call TRBD2 (5 bases). V was pared by 3 bases and J by 5 bases, with 11 bases between. CDR1 and CDR2 from the germline V gene are SGHRS and YFSETQ. CDR3 length: 13 residues. The CDR3 DNA follows: TGCGCCAGCAGCTCCGGGAACGGGGAGACCCAGTACTTC. Its translation: CASSSGNGETQYF.

This chain joins TRBV28 and TRBJ2-3, with 11 bases identical to TRBD2. In germline, CDR1 is MDHEN, CDR2 SYDVKM. This CDR3 comprises 19 residues. V lost 8 bases, J lost 1 base, and 17 bases stayed unmatched. The DNA for the CDR3 is TGTGCCAGCGGGGGGCACGAGTCAATAGCGGGAGGGGGCACAGATACGCAGTATTTT. It encodes CASGGHESIAGGGTDTQYF.

The rearrangement joins TRBV7-2 to TRBJ1-1; no clear D gene. With 5 bases removed from V and 0 bases from J, the gap between germline ends came to 4 bases. The germline V gene has CDR1 SGHTA and CDR2 FQGNSA. The CDR3 is 12 residues long. DNA for the CDR3: TGTGCCAGCAGCATAATGAACACTGAAGCTTTCTTT. Protein sequence: CASSIMNTEAFF.

The rearrangement joins TRBV6-2 or TRBV6-3 to TRBJ1-4, with 7 nucleotides matching TRBD1. Trimming at V came to 6 bases and at J to 3 bases, leaving 13 bases not matched to a gene. The germline V gene has CDR1 MNHEY and CDR2 SVGEGT. This CDR3 has 17 residues. The CDR3 nucleotides read TGTGCCAGCAGCCCTTTGGGGAGGACAGGAGCTAATGAAAAACTGTTTTTT. Translating gives CASSPLGRTGANEKLFF.

This clone has only one observation. The chain joins TRBV28 to TRBJ1-6, with a tentative D call TRBD1 (6 bases). V shed 3 bases and J shed 10 bases, with 13 bases lying between them. The CDR3 has 14 residues. CDR1 is MDHEN and CDR2 is SYDVKM in the germline V gene. The CDR3 region has the DNA TGTGCCAGCAGTTTGCAGGGGTTGGGGTCACCCCTCCACTTT. Encoded protein: CASSLQGLGSPLHF. The full variable domain, its missing parts supplied by reference TRBV28 and TRBJ1-6, is DVKVTQSSRYLVKRTGEKVFLECVQDMDHENMFWYRQDPGLGLRLIYFSYDVKMKEKGDIPEGYSVSREKKERFSLILESASTNQTSMYLCASSLQGLGSPLHFGNGTRLTVT.

The CDR3 region is CASSGSTGGTGELFF. In DNA, the CDR3 is TGTGCCAGCAGCGGGTCAACAGGGGGCACCGGGGAGCTGTTTTTT. The rearrangement joins TRBV7-9 to TRBJ2-2; 8 positions match TRBD1. With V trimmed by 5 bases and J by 4 bases, 6 bases remained unmatched. The CDR3 length is 15 residues. Per the germline V gene, CDR1 is SEHNR and CDR2 is FQNEAQ (reference sequence). Based on the CDR3 plus reference TRBV7-9 and TRBJ2-2, the full variable domain is DTGVSQNPRHKITKRGQNVTFRCDPISEHNRLYWYRQTLGQGPEFLTYFQNEAQLEKSRLLSDRFSAERPKGSFSTLEIQRTEQGDSAMYLCASSGSTGGTGELFFGEGSRLTVL.

V gene TRBV5-1 combines with J gene TRBJ1-5; D unresolved. Trimming took off 2 bases at V and 0 bases at J, with 9 bases between the two ends. The CDR3 contains 15 residues. Per germline, CDR1 SGHRS and CDR2 YFSETQ. CDR3 protein: CASSFSGDSNQPQHF. Here the CDR3 DNA reads TGCGCCAGCAGCTTTTCCGGGGATAGCAATCAGCCCCAGCATTTT.

This clone turned up a few times. The chain has TRBV7-2 and TRBJ1-6; TRBD1 might be the D (6 bases). Germline lookup yields CDR1 SGHTA and CDR2 FQGNSA. Trimming shortened V by 9 bases and J by 4 bases, and 10 bases separated the two germline ends. The CDR3 totals 13 residues. In nucleotides, the CDR3 is TGTGCCAGTACAGGGATATATAATTCACCCCTCCACTTT. Encoded protein: CASTGIYNSPLHF.

The genes are TRBV4-2 and TRBJ1-4; no definite D call. This CDR3 contains 16 residues. CDR1 and CDR2 from the germline V gene are LGHNA and YNFKEQ. Trimming cost V 3 bases and J 0 bases, with 11 bases left between them. The CDR3 DNA reads as TGTGCCAGCAGCCAGGACCCCTTGTCAACTAATGAAAAACTGTTTTTT. This translates into CASSQDPLSTNEKLFF.

J is TRBJ2-2 and V is TRBV7-3; possible D gene TRBD1, 6 bases. Germline lookup yields CDR1 SGHTA and CDR2 FQGTGA. The CDR3 covers 16 residues. The germline V and J ends were trimmed by 2 bases and 3 bases, with 13 bases remaining between them. CDR3 residues: CASSLWSSGDTGELFF. In DNA, the CDR3 is TGTGCCAGCAGCTTATGGTCGTCAGGGGACACCGGGGAGCTGTTTTTT.

This sequence joins TRBV2 and TRBJ2-5; D not resolved. CDR3 length equals 13 residues. Looked up from germline, CDR1 is SNHLY and CDR2 is FYNNEI. With 3 bases removed from V and 7 bases from J, the gap between germline ends came to 12 bases. The CDR3 nucleotides are TGTGCCAGCAGTGAGGTAGCCGGGTGGACCCAGTACTTC. It is translated as CASSEVAGWTQYF.

The chain has TRBV3-1 (or the pseudogene TRBV3-2) and TRBJ1-1; no clear D. Germline loops: CDR1 LGHDT, CDR2 YNNKEL (reference sequence). There are 14 residues in the CDR3. The germline V and J ends were trimmed by 4 bases and 4 bases, with 13 bases remaining between them. CDR3 sequence: CASSPTGGGTEAFF. In nucleotides, the CDR3 is TGTGCCAGCAGCCCAACGGGAGGTGGCACTGAAGCTTTCTTT.

J is TRBJ1-5 and V is TRBV18; D not certain. There are 14 residues in the CDR3. The V and J ends lost 2 bases and 5 bases respectively, with 10 bases between them. Germline V CDR1 and CDR2: KGHSH, LQKENI. CDR3 nucleotides: TGTGCCAGCTCACCAGAGCCCGGCCATCAGCCCCAGCATTTT. Its protein product is CASSPEPGHQPQHF.

V and J are TRBV6-5 and TRBJ2-2, with 7 nucleotides matching TRBD2. This CDR3 has 16 amino acids. Per the germline V gene, CDR1 is MNHEY and CDR2 is SVGAGI. V was pared by 2 bases and J by 0 bases, with 3 bases of the junction left unmatched. In DNA, the CDR3 is TGTGCCAGCAGTTACAGCGGGGCCTCGAACACCGGGGAGCTGTTTTTT. It specifies CASSYSGASNTGELFF.

The V and J genes are TRBV4-2 and TRBJ2-7; possibly TRBD1 for D (5 bases). CDR1 and CDR2 from the germline V gene are LGHNA and YNFKEQ. Deletions cut 3 bases from V and 0 bases from J, with 15 bases between. The CDR3 is 16 residues long. The CDR3 nucleotides are TGTGCCAGCAGCCACCTACAGGCCTCGAGCTCCTACGAGCAGTACTTC. Translated, it gives CASSHLQASSSYEQYF.

As regards this clone: One end of the junction varies from germline; a read error may be responsible. The rearrangement links TRBV4-3 to TRBJ2-7, with 8 bases lining up with TRBD2. CDR1 LGHNA and CDR2 YSLEER come from the germline V gene. The CDR3 sequence is 13 residues long. The CDR3 region is CASSQDFIGGVTF. The CDR3, as DNA: TGCGCCAGCAGCCAAGATTTTATCGGGGGGGTCACCTTC.

This clone occurred once. CDR3 protein: CAWSPTGGVEKLFF. For the CDR3, the DNA is TGTGCCTGGAGTCCGACAGGGGGGGTGGAAAAACTGTTTTTT. J is TRBJ1-4 and V is TRBV30, with 9 positions matching TRBD1. CDR3 size: 14 residues. Germline-derived CDR1 and CDR2 are GTSNPN and SVGIG (reference sequence). Trimming cost V 2 bases and J 8 bases; bases outside gene matches: 6.

This chain uses TRBV9 with TRBJ2-2; 8 bases map to TRBD2. CDR3 length: 15 residues. The V gene end was trimmed by 4 bases and the J gene end by 6 bases; junction bases not matched to a gene: 8. Germline V lookup: CDR1 SGDLS, CDR2 YYNGEE. The CDR3 coding sequence is TGTGCCAGCAGCTCAAGGACGGGGGGGTCCGGGGAGCTGTTTTTT. Translated: CASSSRTGGSGELFF.

This chain uses TRBV6-2 or TRBV6-3 with TRBJ2-1, with 13 bases identical to TRBD2. Germline CDR1 and CDR2: MNHEY and SVGEGT. V lost 5 bases, J lost 9 bases, and 7 bases stayed unmatched. The CDR3 spans 15 residues. DNA of the CDR3: TGTGCCAGCAGTACTAGCGGGGGGGTCAAGAGTGAGCAGTTCTTC. This encodes CASSTSGGVKSEQFF.

The chain carries TRBV5-8 and TRBJ1-2, with 8 bases identical to TRBD1. Germline V gene data show CDR1 as SGHTS and CDR2 as YDEGEE. V shed 3 bases, J shed 2 bases, and the junction held 0 bases outside the gene matches. There are 13 residues in the CDR3. Here the CDR3 reads CASSWDRNYGYTF. Written as DNA, the CDR3 is TGTGCCAGCAGCTGGGACAGGAACTATGGCTACACCTTC.

The chain joins TRBV5-4 to TRBJ2-3; 9 nucleotides line up with TRBD2. V dropped 1 base and J dropped 0; count of bases not matched to a gene: 12. The CDR3 extends over 19 amino acids. Germline V CDR1 and CDR2: SGHNT, YYREEE (reference sequence). The chain's CDR3 is CASSLPSGDPDPSTDTQYF. CDR3 bases: TGTGCCAGCAGCTTGCCTAGCGGGGATCCGGACCCTAGCACAGATACGCAGTATTTT. Complete variable domain (other parts from reference TRBV5-4 and TRBJ2-3): ETGVTQSPTHLIKTRGQQVTLRCSSQSGHNTVSWYQQALGQGPQFIFQYYREEENGRGNFPPRFSGLQFPNYSSELNVNALELDDSALYLCASSLPSGDPDPSTDTQYFGPGTRLTVL.

This chain uses TRBV3-1 (or the pseudogene TRBV3-2) with TRBJ2-7, with D uncertain. The germline V and J ends were trimmed by 1 base and 2 bases, with 6 bases remaining between them. Germline CDR1 LGHDT, CDR2 YNNKEL (reference sequence). This CDR3 is 13 amino acids long. The CDR3 loop is CASSQADAYEQYF. Here the CDR3 DNA reads TGTGCCAGCAGCCAAGCGGATGCCTACGAGCAGTACTTC.

The chain combines TRBV12-3 or TRBV12-4 with TRBJ1-5; no definite D call. V was trimmed by 2 bases and J by 5 bases, leaving 4 bases between them. The CDR3 is 12 residues long. The CDR3 region is CASSLMDQPQHF. In DNA form, the CDR3 reads TGTGCCAGCAGTTTAATGGATCAGCCCCAGCATTTT.

The chain has TRBV7-2 and TRBJ2-4, with D maybe TRBD2 (6 bases). CDR1 and CDR2 (germline): SGHTA, FQGNSA. The CDR3 extends over 14 amino acids. Trimming left V 5 bases short and J 1 base short, with 9 bases between. DNA of the CDR3: TGTGCCAGCAGCCCGGGAGATGCCAAAAACATTCAGTACTTC. Residues: CASSPGDAKNIQYF. The variable domain in full, with the rest retrieved from reference TRBV7-2 and TRBJ2-4, is GAGVSQSPSNKVTEKGKDVELRCDPISGHTALYWYRQSLGQGLEFLIYFQGNSAPDKSGLPSDRFSAERTGGSVSTLTIQRTQQEDSAVYLCASSPGDAKNIQYFGAGTRLSVL.

This clone came up once. The genes are TRBV6-6 and TRBJ1-1; 9 positions agree with TRBD1. The V segment lost 5 bases and the J segment 5 bases; nucleotides outside the gene matches: 3. Looked up from germline, CDR1 is MNHNY and CDR2 is SVGAGI (reference sequence). The CDR3 contains 13 residues. The CDR3 reads CASSPGQGTEAFF. DNA for the CDR3: TGTGCCAGCAGTCCGGGACAGGGAACTGAAGCTTTCTTT.

This chain links TRBV18 with TRBJ2-3, with D perhaps matching TRBD1 or TRBD2 (5 bases each). Trimming shortened V by 3 bases and J by 8 bases, and 12 bases separated the two germline ends. Germline CDR1 reads KGHSH; CDR2 reads LQKENI. CDR3 length: 13 amino acids. The DNA for the CDR3 is TGTGCCAGCTCACCGAGGGACCGGGGTACGCAGTATTTT. Residues: CASSPRDRGTQYF.

The chain is built from TRBV5-4 and TRBJ1-4; D may be TRBD1 (5 bases). Germline CDR1 and CDR2: SGHNT and YYREEE (reference sequence). V was pared by 5 bases and J by 2 bases, with 13 bases between. The CDR3 length is 15 residues. DNA of the CDR3: TGTGCCAGCAGAACCTCAGGGACTACTAATGAAAAACTGTTTTTT. Encoded protein: CASRTSGTTNEKLFF.

V gene TRBV28 combines with J gene TRBJ1-2; possible D gene TRBD1, 5 bases. The germline V gene encodes CDR1 MDHEN and CDR2 SYDVKM. With 10 bases removed from V and 7 bases from J, the gap between germline ends came to 13 bases. The CDR3 covers 11 residues. The CDR3 region is CATFAGGGYTF. CDR3 coding DNA: TGTGCCACCTTTGCGGGGGGTGGCTACACCTTC.

V gene TRBV7-9 combines with J gene TRBJ2-7, with 8 bases matching TRBD1. From germline, CDR1 is SEHNR and CDR2 FQNEAQ (reference sequence). V was clipped by 5 bases and J by 2 bases; unmatched bases: 11. The CDR3 sequence is 16 residues long. The CDR3 spells CASSPRFGQGTYEQYF. The CDR3 DNA is TGTGCCAGCAGCCCCCGTTTTGGACAGGGTACCTACGAGCAGTACTTC.